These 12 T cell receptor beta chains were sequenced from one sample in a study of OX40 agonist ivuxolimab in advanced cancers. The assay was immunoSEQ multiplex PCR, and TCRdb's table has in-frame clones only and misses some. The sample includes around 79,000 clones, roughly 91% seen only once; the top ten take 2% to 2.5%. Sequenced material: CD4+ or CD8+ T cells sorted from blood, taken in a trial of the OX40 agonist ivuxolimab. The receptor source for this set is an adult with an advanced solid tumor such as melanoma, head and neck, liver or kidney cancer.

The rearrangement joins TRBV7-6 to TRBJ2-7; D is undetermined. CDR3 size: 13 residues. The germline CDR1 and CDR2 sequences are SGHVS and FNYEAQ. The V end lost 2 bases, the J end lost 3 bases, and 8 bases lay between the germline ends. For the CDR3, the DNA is TGTGCCAGCAGCTTATATCCCAACTACGAGCAGTACTTC. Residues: CASSLYPNYEQYF.

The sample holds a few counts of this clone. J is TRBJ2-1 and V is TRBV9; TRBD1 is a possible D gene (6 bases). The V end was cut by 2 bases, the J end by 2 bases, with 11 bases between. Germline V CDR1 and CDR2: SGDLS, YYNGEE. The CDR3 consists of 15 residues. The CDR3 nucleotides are TGTGCCAGCAGCGTCGCCGGGACACCCTACAATGAGCAGTTCTTC. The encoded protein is CASSVAGTPYNEQFF. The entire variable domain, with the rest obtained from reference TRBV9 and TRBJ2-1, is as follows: DSGVTQTPKHLITATGQRVTLRCSPRSGDLSVYWYQQSLDQGLQFLIQYYNGEERAKGNILERFSAQQFPDLHSELNLSSLELGDSALYFCASSVAGTPYNEQFFGPGTRLTVL.

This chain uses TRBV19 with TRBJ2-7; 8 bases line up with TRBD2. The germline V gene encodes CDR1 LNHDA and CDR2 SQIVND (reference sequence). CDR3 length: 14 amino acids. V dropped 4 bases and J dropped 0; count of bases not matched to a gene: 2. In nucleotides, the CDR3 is TGTGCCAGTAGTACAACTAGCGGCTCCTACGAGCAGTACTTC. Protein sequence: CASSTTSGSYEQYF.

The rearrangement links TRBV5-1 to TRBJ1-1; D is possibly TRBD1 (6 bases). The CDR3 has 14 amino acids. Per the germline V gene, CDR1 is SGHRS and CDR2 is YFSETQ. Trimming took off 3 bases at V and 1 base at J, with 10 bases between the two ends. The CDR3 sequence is CASSSQGQNTEAFF. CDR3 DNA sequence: TGCGCCAGCAGCTCCCAGGGGCAGAACACTGAAGCTTTCTTT.

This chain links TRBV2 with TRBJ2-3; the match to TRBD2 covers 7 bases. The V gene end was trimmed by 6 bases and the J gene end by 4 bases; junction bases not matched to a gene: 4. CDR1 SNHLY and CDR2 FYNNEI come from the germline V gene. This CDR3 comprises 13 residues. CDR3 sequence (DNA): TGTGCCAGCAGCGGGAGGTCGGCAGATACGCAGTATTTT. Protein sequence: CASSGRSADTQYF.

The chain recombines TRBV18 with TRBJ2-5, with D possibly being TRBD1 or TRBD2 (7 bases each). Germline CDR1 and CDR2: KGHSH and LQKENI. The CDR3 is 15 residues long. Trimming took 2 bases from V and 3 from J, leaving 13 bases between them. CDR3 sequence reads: CASSPSQGGEETQYF. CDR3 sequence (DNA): TGTGCCAGCTCACCATCCCAGGGGGGGGAAGAGACCCAGTACTTC.

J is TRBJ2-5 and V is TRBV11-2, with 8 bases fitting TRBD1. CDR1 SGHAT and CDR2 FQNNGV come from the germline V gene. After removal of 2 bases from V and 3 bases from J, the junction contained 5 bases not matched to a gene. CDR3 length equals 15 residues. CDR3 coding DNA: TGTGCCAGCAGCTTATTAGGACAGGGTAAAGAGACCCAGTACTTC. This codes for CASSLLGQGKETQYF. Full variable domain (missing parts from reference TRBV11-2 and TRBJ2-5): EAGVAQSPRYKIIEKRQSVAFWCNPISGHATLYWYQQILGQGPKLLIQFQNNGVVDDSQLPKDRFSAERLKGVDSTLKIQPAKLEDSAVYLCASSLLGQGKETQYFGPGTRLLVL.

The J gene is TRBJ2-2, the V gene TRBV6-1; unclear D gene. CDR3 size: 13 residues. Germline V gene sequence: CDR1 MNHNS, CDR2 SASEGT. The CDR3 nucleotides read TGTGCACTATGGGGATCGAACACCGGGGAGCTGTTTTTT. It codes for CALWGSNTGELFF.

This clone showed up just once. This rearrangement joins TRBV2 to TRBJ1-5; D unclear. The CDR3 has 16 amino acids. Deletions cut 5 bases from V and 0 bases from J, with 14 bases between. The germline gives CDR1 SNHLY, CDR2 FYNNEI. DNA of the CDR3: TGTGCCAGCAGTCCCGATGGGAGGGTTAGCAATCAGCCCCAGCATTTT. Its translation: CASSPDGRVSNQPQHF. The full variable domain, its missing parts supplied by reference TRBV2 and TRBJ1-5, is EPEVTQTPSHQVTQMGQEVILRCVPISNHLYFYWYRQILGQKVEFLVSFYNNEISEKSEIFDDQFSVERPDGSNFTLKIRSTKLEDSAMYFCASSPDGRVSNQPQHFGDGTRLSIL.

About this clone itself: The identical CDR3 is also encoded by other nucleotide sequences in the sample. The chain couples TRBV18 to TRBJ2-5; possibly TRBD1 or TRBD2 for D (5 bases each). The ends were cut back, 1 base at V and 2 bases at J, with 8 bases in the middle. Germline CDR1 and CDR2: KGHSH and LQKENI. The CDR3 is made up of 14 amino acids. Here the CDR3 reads CASSPRGTQETQYF. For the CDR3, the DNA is TGTGCCAGCTCACCACGAGGGACGCAAGAGACCCAGTACTTC.

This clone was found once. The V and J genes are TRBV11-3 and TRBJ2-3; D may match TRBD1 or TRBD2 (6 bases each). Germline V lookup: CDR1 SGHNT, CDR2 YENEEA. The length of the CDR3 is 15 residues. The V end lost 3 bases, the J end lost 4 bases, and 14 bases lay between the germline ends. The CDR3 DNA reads TGTGCCAGCAGCTTGGGGGGCGCGGAGTCAGATACGCAGTATTTT. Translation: CASSLGGAESDTQYF. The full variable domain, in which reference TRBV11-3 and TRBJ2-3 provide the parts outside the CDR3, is EAGVVQSPRYKIIEKKQPVAFWCNPISGHNTLYWYLQNLGQGPELLIRYENEEAVDDSQLPKDRFSAERLKGVDSTLKIQPAELGDSAVYLCASSLGGAESDTQYFGPGTRLTVL.

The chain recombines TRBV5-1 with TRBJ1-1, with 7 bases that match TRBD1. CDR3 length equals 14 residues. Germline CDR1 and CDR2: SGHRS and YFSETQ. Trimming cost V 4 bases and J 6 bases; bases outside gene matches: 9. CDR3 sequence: CASSQLGGTAEAFF. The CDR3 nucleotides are TGCGCCAGCAGCCAATTGGGAGGGACAGCTGAAGCTTTCTTT.